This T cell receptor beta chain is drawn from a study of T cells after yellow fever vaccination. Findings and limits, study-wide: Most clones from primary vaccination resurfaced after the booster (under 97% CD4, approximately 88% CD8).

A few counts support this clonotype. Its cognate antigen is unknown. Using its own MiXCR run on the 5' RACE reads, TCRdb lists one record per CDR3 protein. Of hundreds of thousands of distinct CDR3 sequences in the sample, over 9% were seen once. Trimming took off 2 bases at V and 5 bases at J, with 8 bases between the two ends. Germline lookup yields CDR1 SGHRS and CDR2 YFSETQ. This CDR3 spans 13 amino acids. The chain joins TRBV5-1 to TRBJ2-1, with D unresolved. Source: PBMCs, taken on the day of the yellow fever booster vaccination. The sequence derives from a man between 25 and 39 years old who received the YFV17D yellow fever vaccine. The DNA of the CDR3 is TGCGCCAGCAGCTTCACAGCAGACAATGAGCAGTTCTTC. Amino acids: CASSFTADNEQFF.